The 30 T cell receptor beta chains given below trace back to one sample, sequenced in a study of T cell responses to AZD1222 COVID-19 vaccine. Sequencing used immunoSEQ multiplex PCR; TCRdb keeps in-frame clones, though not all of them. This table has about 140,000 clones, less than 95% appearing once. The input for sequencing was peripheral blood, taken 28 days after the second AZD1222 dose. All receptors come from an adult who received the AZD1222 COVID-19 vaccine.

V and J are TRBV3-1 (or the pseudogene TRBV3-2) and TRBJ1-3; D unclear. CDR3 size: 16 residues. In germline, CDR1 is LGHDT, CDR2 YNNKEL (reference sequence). V dropped 2 bases and J dropped 0 bases, with 11 bases sitting between them. This CDR3 reads CASSQLSGFSGNTIYF. In DNA, the CDR3 is TGTGCCAGCAGCCAACTTTCAGGTTTCTCTGGAAACACCATATATTTT.

The chain employs TRBV18 and TRBJ2-6; the D is unclear. Germline V lookup: CDR1 KGHSH, CDR2 LQKENI. This CDR3 is built from 16 residues. V was clipped by 2 bases and J by 0 bases, with 8 bases between them. The CDR3 bases are TGTGCCAGCTCACCATACTGGGACTCTGGGGCCAACGTCCTGACTTTC. It codes for CASSPYWDSGANVLTF.

The rearrangement links TRBV5-4 to TRBJ2-2, with D unresolved. The V end was cut by 3 bases, the J end by 7 bases, with 13 bases between. The CDR3 covers 14 residues. Per germline, CDR1 SGHNT and CDR2 YYREEE (reference sequence). The CDR3 is CASSSQGIGGELFF. CDR3 sequence (DNA): TGTGCCAGCAGCTCACAAGGGATCGGCGGGGAGCTGTTTTTT.

The J gene is TRBJ1-2, the V gene TRBV5-1; TRBD1 matches at 9 bases. Germline V CDR1 and CDR2: SGHRS, YFSETQ. CDR3 length: 15 amino acids. V lost 3 bases and J lost 2; bases outside the gene matches: 5. DNA for the CDR3: TGCGCCAGCAGCTCGGTACAGGGGGCAAACTATGGCTACACCTTC. Amino acids: CASSSVQGANYGYTF.

The V and J genes are TRBV19 and TRBJ1-2; D may be TRBD1 (5 bases). From germline, CDR1 is LNHDA and CDR2 SQIVND (reference sequence). The CDR3 is 16 amino acids. The V end lost 3 bases, the J end lost 7 bases, and 21 bases lay between the germline ends. The CDR3 sequence: CASSILGRTPQGGYTF. DNA of the CDR3: TGTGCCAGTAGTATCTTGGGGAGGACACCCCAAGGTGGCTACACCTTC. The full variable domain, rest sourced from reference TRBV19 and TRBJ1-2, is DGGITQSPKYLFRKEGQNVTLSCEQNLNHDAMYWYRQDPGQGLRLIYYSQIVNDFQKGDIAEGYSVSREKKESFPLTVTSAQKNPTAFYLCASSILGRTPQGGYTFGSGTRLTVV.

V gene TRBV9 combines with J gene TRBJ1-1; D is uncertain. Per the germline V gene, CDR1 is SGDLS and CDR2 is YYNGEE. This CDR3 region has 14 residues. The germline V and J ends were trimmed by 1 base and 3 bases, with 10 bases remaining between them. CDR3 DNA: TGTGCCAGCAGCGTACACGGGAGGGACACTGAAGCTTTCTTT. Translation gives CASSVHGRDTEAFF.

As regards this clone: Other DNA sequences in this sample translate to the same CDR3. This chain joins TRBV28 and TRBJ2-7, with 7 positions matching TRBD1. Trimming at V came to 6 bases and at J to 4 bases, leaving 6 bases not matched to a gene. This CDR3 has 13 residues. In germline, CDR1 is MDHEN, CDR2 SYDVKM. CDR3 DNA sequence: TGTGCCAGCAGCCCGGGACAGTCATACGAGCAGTACTTC. This encodes CASSPGQSYEQYF. The whole variable domain, filled in from reference TRBV28 and TRBJ2-7, reads DVKVTQSSRYLVKRTGEKVFLECVQDMDHENMFWYRQDPGLGLRLIYFSYDVKMKEKGDIPEGYSVSREKKERFSLILESASTNQTSMYLCASSPGQSYEQYFGPGTRLTVT.

The chain is built from TRBV20-1 and TRBJ1-2, with D possibly TRBD1 on 5 matching bases. Germline values: CDR1 DFQATT, CDR2 SNEGSKA (reference sequence). Trimming left V 4 bases short and J 7 bases short, with 10 bases between. The CDR3 runs to 11 residues. CDR3 nucleotide sequence: TGCAGTGCTACAGGGCAAGGTGGCTACACCTTC. Its translation is CSATGQGGYTF.

The V call is TRBV29-1, the J call TRBJ2-1; tentative D call: TRBD2 (5 bases). Germline CDR1 SQVTM, CDR2 ANQGSEA. The CDR3 loop spans 16 amino acids. The V and J ends lost 4 bases and 2 bases respectively, with 18 bases between them. CDR3 nucleotide sequence: TGCAGCGTTGGGGAAACCGGGATCTCTACCTACAATGAGCAGTTCTTC. It encodes CSVGETGISTYNEQFF.

The CDR3 coding sequence is TGTGCCTGGAGAGGGAAAGCTGTAGCGAGAGATACGCAGTATTTT. Protein sequence: CAWRGKAVARDTQYF. The chain employs TRBV30 and TRBJ2-3, with D possibly being TRBD2 (5 bases). CDR1 is GTSNPN, CDR2 SVGIG, per germline (reference sequence). Trimming cost V 3 bases and J 5 bases, with 18 bases left between them. This CDR3 has 15 amino acids. Full variable domain (outside the CDR3, taken from reference TRBV30 and TRBJ2-3): SQTIHQWPATLVQPVGSPLSLECTVEGTSNPNLYWYRQAAGRGLQLLFYSVGIGQISSEVPQNLSASRPQDRQFILSSKKLLLSDSGFYLCAWRGKAVARDTQYFGPGTRLTVL.

This clone was counted a few times. This chain joins TRBV7-2 and TRBJ2-2, with TRBD1 matching 11 bases. This CDR3 is 19 amino acids long. Germline V gene lookup returns CDR1 SGHTA and CDR2 FQGNSA. Losses at the gene ends were 4 bases for V and 2 bases for J; bases not matched to a gene: 12. The chain's CDR3 is CASSSRPGQGAQNTGELFF. In DNA form, the CDR3 reads TGTGCCAGCAGCTCAAGGCCCGGACAGGGGGCGCAAAACACCGGGGAGCTGTTTTTT. The full variable domain, with the rest looked up from reference TRBV7-2 and TRBJ2-2, is GAGVSQSPSNKVTEKGKDVELRCDPISGHTALYWYRQSLGQGLEFLIYFQGNSAPDKSGLPSDRFSAERTGGSVSTLTIQRTQQEDSAVYLCASSSRPGQGAQNTGELFFGEGSRLTVL.

This clone was observed once. V usage is TRBV28 and J usage is TRBJ1-2, with a possible D match to TRBD1 (6 bases). The V end lost 7 bases, the J end lost 0 bases, and 15 bases lay between the germline ends. The CDR3 has 15 amino acids. Germline loops: CDR1 MDHEN, CDR2 SYDVKM. The CDR3 region is CASTLGQSTNYGYTF. The CDR3 DNA sequence: TGTGCCAGCACCCTTGGACAGAGTACTAACTATGGCTACACCTTC.

The V and J genes are TRBV14 and TRBJ2-7, with a tentative D call TRBD1 (6 bases). The CDR3 runs to 12 residues. The V gene lost 4 bases and the J gene lost 4 bases, with 8 bases spanning the gap. The V gene's germline CDR1 is SGHDN and CDR2 FVKESK. Here the CDR3 reads CASSPDRYEQYF. CDR3 DNA sequence: TGTGCCAGCAGCCCGGACAGATACGAGCAGTACTTC.

V and J are TRBV6-5 and TRBJ1-1; a possible D gene is TRBD1 (6 bases). The V end was cut by 7 bases, the J end by 0 bases, with 9 bases between. The CDR3 runs 13 residues. The V gene's germline CDR1 is MNHEY and CDR2 SVGAGI. The chain's CDR3 is CASKRQVNTEAFF. CDR3 DNA: TGTGCCAGCAAGAGACAGGTGAACACTGAAGCTTTCTTT.

The V gene is TRBV21-1, the J gene TRBJ1-6; TRBD1, the table's D call, lacks a check against the DNA. TRBV21-1 is tagged as a pseudogene. The CDR3 runs 19 residues. CDR3 DNA: TGTGCCAGCAGCAAAGATGGAACAGGTTCCGGCTCCTATAATTCACCCCTCCACTTT. Amino acids: CASSKDGTGSGSYNSPLHF.

This clone was counted once. The chain has TRBV5-1 and TRBJ1-2, with TRBD1 matching over 7 bases. The CDR3 sequence is 15 residues long. Germline CDR1 is SGHRS and CDR2 is YFSETQ. V gave up 4 bases and J gave up 12 bases; unmatched junction bases: 18. The CDR3 DNA reads TGCGCCAGCAGCCAAACTTCGGACAGGTGGGCGAGCCACACCTTC. This encodes CASSQTSDRWASHTF.

This chain connects TRBV6-6 to TRBJ1-2; maybe TRBD1 (6 bases). The CDR3 runs 12 residues. Germline CDR1 is MNHNY and CDR2 is SVGAGI (reference sequence). V lost 3 bases, J lost 7 bases, and 9 bases lay in between. DNA of the CDR3: TGTGCCAGCAGTTATTCGGACAGTGGCTACACCTTC. This gives the protein CASSYSDSGYTF.

This rearrangement joins TRBV7-2 to TRBJ2-5; 8 bases are a match to TRBD1. CDR1 is SGHTA and CDR2 is FQGNSA in the germline V gene. V lost 7 bases and J lost 5; bases outside the gene matches: 6. The CDR3 length is 13 residues. The CDR3 sequence is CASTQGAQETQYF. CDR3 bases: TGTGCCAGCACCCAGGGGGCGCAGGAGACCCAGTACTTC.

This clone was observed once. The genes are TRBV11-2 and TRBJ1-4; 7 positions agree with TRBD1. From germline, CDR1 is SGHAT and CDR2 FQNNGV. This CDR3 is 15 amino acids long. J gave up 4 bases and V 2 bases, and 4 bases lay outside the gene matches. Here the CDR3 reads CASSLRGQSNEKLFF. The DNA of the CDR3 is TGTGCCAGCAGCTTAAGGGGACAGAGTAATGAAAAACTGTTTTTT.

J is TRBJ1-4 and V is TRBV7-9; 7 bases are shared with TRBD1. V trimming: 1 base; J trimming: 6 bases; junction bases outside the gene matches: 5. This CDR3 spans 15 amino acids. CDR1 and CDR2 (germline): SEHNR, FQNEAQ (reference sequence). Here the CDR3 reads CASSLGDRPYEKLFF. The CDR3 DNA sequence: TGTGCCAGCAGCTTAGGGGACAGACCCTATGAAAAACTGTTTTTT.

This clone was found once. CDR3 bases: TGTGCCAGCAGTCAACTCGGACAGGGTGGCGACGAGCAGTACTTC. This gives the protein CASSQLGQGGDEQYF. The chain has TRBV28 and TRBJ2-7; TRBD1 aligns across 8 bases. Germline trimming cut 5 bases from V and 5 bases from J; bases unmatched to any gene: 11. Looked up from germline, CDR1 is MDHEN and CDR2 is SYDVKM. This CDR3 region has 15 residues.

The rearrangement uses TRBV24-1 and TRBJ2-2; perhaps TRBD1 as D (5 bases). Germline V gene lookup returns CDR1 KGHDR and CDR2 SFDVKD. There are 18 residues in the CDR3. Trimming removed 7 bases from V and 0 bases from J, with 20 bases in between. The CDR3, as DNA: TGTGCCACCAGAAGTGTCCAGGGCGACCCCCCGAACACCGGGGAGCTGTTTTTT. Translating gives CATRSVQGDPPNTGELFF.

In DNA form, the CDR3 reads TGTGCCAGCAGTTTATTTCCTGCCGAGACGCGAGACACCGGGGAGCTGTTTTTT. It encodes CASSLFPAETRDTGELFF. The chain is built from TRBV28 and TRBJ2-2, with D uncertain. CDR3 length: 18 residues. The germline V gene encodes CDR1 MDHEN and CDR2 SYDVKM. Trimming cost V 1 base and J 3 bases, with 18 bases left between them.

The V call is TRBV7-6, the J call TRBJ1-2, with unresolved D. There are 11 residues in the CDR3. CDR1 and CDR2 (germline): SGHVS, FNYEAQ. V lost 1 base and J 14 bases, leaving 11 bases between the germline ends. This chain's CDR3 is CASSLGGRETF. In nucleotides, the CDR3 is TGTGCCAGCAGCTTAGGCGGCAGAGAAACCTTC.

The gene calls are TRBV18 and TRBJ2-1, with TRBD2 matching over 7 bases. The CDR3 runs 14 residues. V trimming: 2 bases; J trimming: 9 bases; junction bases outside the gene matches: 7. Germline V gene lookup returns CDR1 KGHSH and CDR2 LQKENI. In nucleotides, the CDR3 is TGTGCCAGCTCACCAGGGCGGGGAGGGACTGAGCAGTTCTTC. Translation gives CASSPGRGGTEQFF. The full variable domain, completed using reference TRBV18 and TRBJ2-1, is NAGVMQNPRHLVRRRGQEARLRCSPMKGHSHVYWYRQLPEEGLKFMVYLQKENIIDESGMPKERFSAEFPKEGPSILRIQQVVRGDSAAYFCASSPGRGGTEQFFGPGTRLTVL.

This chain connects TRBV25-1 to TRBJ1-3, with D possibly being TRBD1 (6 bases). Trimming took 4 bases from V and 4 from J, leaving 14 bases between them. Germline CDR1 and CDR2: MGHDK and SYGVNS. This CDR3 is built from 15 residues. The CDR3 nucleotides are TGTGCCAGCAGTGGCTCCAGGGGTCTCGGAAACACCATATATTTT. It encodes CASSGSRGLGNTIYF.

This clone was seen a single time. This chain joins TRBV27 and TRBJ2-2, with TRBD2 matching over 9 bases. Germline V CDR1 and CDR2: MNHEY, SMNVEV (reference sequence). With V trimmed by 2 bases and J by 5 bases, 15 bases remained unmatched. This CDR3 is 19 amino acids long. CDR3 DNA: TGTGCCAGCAGTTTAGAACCCCCGGATAGCGGGGGAGGGACCGGGGAGCTGTTTTTT. As protein: CASSLEPPDSGGGTGELFF.

V and J are TRBV4-2 and TRBJ1-6, with D perhaps TRBD1 (6 bases). This CDR3 has 14 residues. In germline, CDR1 is LGHNA, CDR2 YNFKEQ. The germline V and J ends were trimmed by 2 bases and 6 bases, with 8 bases remaining between them. CDR3 protein: CASSQTDSNSPLHF. The CDR3 DNA reads TGTGCCAGCAGCCAAACGGACAGTAATTCACCCCTCCACTTT.

The J gene is TRBJ2-3, the V gene TRBV3-1 (or the pseudogene TRBV3-2); 9 nucleotides line up with TRBD1. Trimming removed 0 bases from V and 3 bases from J; junction bases left unmatched: 7. The CDR3 loop spans 17 amino acids. CDR1 and CDR2 (germline): LGHDT, YNNKEL (reference sequence). The CDR3 DNA reads TGTGCCAGCAGCCAAGATTTGGCGGGACAGGGTACAGATACGCAGTATTTT. It is translated as CASSQDLAGQGTDTQYF.

The rearrangement uses TRBV3-1 (or the pseudogene TRBV3-2) and TRBJ2-7; TRBD2 agrees at 8 bases. Germline CDR1 is LGHDT and CDR2 is YNNKEL (reference sequence). The CDR3 contains 15 residues. Trimming removed 4 bases from V and 4 bases from J; junction bases left unmatched: 9. DNA for the CDR3: TGTGCCAGCAGCCCCCCTGGGACTAGTGGGTACGAGCAGTACTTC. Translation: CASSPPGTSGYEQYF.